This TCR beta chain was found in a study of blood T cell repertoires in COVID-19. TCRdb's copy holds only in-frame clones and misses some; the assay was immunoSEQ multiplex PCR. The sample records under 35,000 clones, around 87% being singletons. The J segment lost 8 bases and the V segment lost 4 bases, leaving 14 bases of the junction unmatched. The CDR3 has 16 amino acids. Germline V gene sequence: CDR1 SGHRS, CDR2 YFSETQ. Source material: peripheral blood. This TCR came from a human donor in a cohort sampled during active COVID-19. V gene TRBV5-1 combines with J gene TRBJ2-1; 8 positions agree with TRBD2. CDR3 sequence (DNA): TGCGCCAGCAGCCCCCGTGGGACTAGTGCCCGTGATGAGCAGTTCTTC. This encodes CASSPRGTSARDEQFF.